The rows below give T cell receptor beta chains drawn from one sample of a study of blood T cell repertoires in COVID-19. TCRdb keeps only in-frame clones here, not all; method: immunoSEQ multiplex PCR. The sample gives some 170,000 clones, 90% to 95% of which show up once; less than 2% is in the top ten. Sequenced: peripheral blood. The receptor set was obtained from a woman aged 55-70 years with COVID-19, enrolled during active disease. CDR3s include the opening cysteine and the closing phenylalanine or tryptophan. The D gene is left open where the match is weak. Size tells how often a clone was seen (once, few, many) or the class of an expanded clone, and some rows leave it out.

abundance,j_gene,v_gene,d_gene,CDR3nt,CDR3aa
.,TRBJ1-3,TRBV11-2,.,TGTGCCAGCGAGGGTTTGATATCTGGAAACACCATATATTTT,CASEGLISGNTIYF
.,TRBJ1-5,TRBV11-2,.,TGTGCCAGCAGCTTAGTGGGGAGCCAGCCCCAGCATTTT,CASSLVGSQPQHF
once,TRBJ2-7,TRBV29-1,TRBD1,TGCAGCGTTGACGGACAGGGGGACCCCTACGAGCAGTACTTC,CSVDGQGDPYEQYF
.,TRBJ2-7,TRBV19,TRBD2,TGTGCCAGTGCCAGCGGGAGCTACGAGCAGTACTTC,CASASGSYEQYF
.,TRBJ2-7,TRBV3-1/TRBV3-2,.,TGTGCCAGCAGCCAACCGGAGTATTCCTACGAGCAGTACTTC,CASSQPEYSYEQYF
.,TRBJ1-1,TRBV7-9,.,TGTGCCAGCAGCTTAGTACAGAAGAACACTGAAGCTTTCTTT,CASSLVQKNTEAFF
.,TRBJ1-2,TRBV19,TRBD1,TGTGCCAGTAGTATAGCAGCAGGGGGCCGTTTTGGCTACACCTTC,CASSIAAGGRFGYTF
.,TRBJ2-5,TRBV2,TRBD2,TGTGCCAGCAGCAGACTAGCGGGGGGACTTATGCAAGAGACCCAGTACTTC,CASSRLAGGLMQETQYF
.,TRBJ1-6,TRBV5-4,TRBD1,TGTGCCAGCAGCGGGGGACAGTCTTATGGATCACCCCTCCACTTT,CASSGGQSYGSPLHF
.,TRBJ1-5,TRBV6-5,.,TGTGCCAGCAGCGGACAGTTTAGCAATCAGCCCCAGCATTTT,CASSGQFSNQPQHF
.,TRBJ2-1,TRBV6-4,.,TGTGCCAGCAGTGAGTCGATTAGCCCCACCCTCAATGAGCAGTTCTTC,CASSESISPTLNEQFF
.,TRBJ2-1,TRBV19,.,TGTGCCAGTAGTATCCTGCCCGGCAGGAACAATGAGCAGTTCTTC,CASSILPGRNNEQFF
.,TRBJ1-1,TRBV27,TRBD1,TGTGCCAGCAGTTTCCGAAACAGGGGAACCGCTGAAGCTTTCTTT,CASSFRNRGTAEAFF
.,TRBJ2-1,TRBV6-5,.,TGTGCCAGCAGTTACTCGAGAACGTCAGGCAATGAGCAGTTCTTC,CASSYSRTSGNEQFF
.,TRBJ1-2,TRBV9,TRBD1,TGTGCCAGCAGCGTGGCCGGACAGGGGGATGGCTACACCTTC,CASSVAGQGDGYTF
.,TRBJ2-7,TRBV6-5,TRBD1,TGTGCCAGCAGCTGGACAGGGGTGGACGAGCAGTACTTC,CASSWTGVDEQYF
few,TRBJ1-1,TRBV7-2,TRBD1,TGTGCCAGCAGCAGGACAGGGGGGATTTACACTGAAGCTTTCTTT,CASSRTGGIYTEAFF
.,TRBJ1-4,TRBV18,TRBD1,TGTGCCAGCTCACCCCTTCAGACAGGGGGAAGTGAAAAACTGTTTTTT,CASSPLQTGGSEKLFF
.,TRBJ2-2,TRBV7-9,TRBD1,TGTGCCAGCAGAAGGGGACAGGGCAAGAACACCGGGGAGCTGTTTTTT,CASRRGQGKNTGELFF
.,TRBJ1-1,TRBV29-1,.,TGCAGCGTTGACCGGGTGAACACTGAAGCTTTCTTT,CSVDRVNTEAFF
.,TRBJ2-1,TRBV2,.,TGTGCCAGCAACTTCGACTCGAGCTCCTACAATGAGCAGTTCTTC,CASNFDSSSYNEQFF
.,TRBJ2-7,TRBV19,.,TGTGCCAGTAGACCAGGTCCGACCTACGAGCAGTACTTC,CASRPGPTYEQYF
.,TRBJ1-1,TRBV25-1,TRBD1,TGTGCCAGCAGCTGGAGGGACAGCGCAACTGAAGCTTTCTTT,CASSWRDSATEAFF
.,TRBJ2-2,TRBV7-8,TRBD2,TGTGCCAGCAGCTTCGGACTAGCGGGGGGGCGCGGCACCGGGGAGCTGTTTTTT,CASSFGLAGGRGTGELFF
.,TRBJ1-1,TRBV2,.,TGTGCCAGCAGTTCGCTCTCAGGGTGGGGCACTGAAGCTTTCTTT,CASSSLSGWGTEAFF
.,TRBJ1-2,TRBV10-3,.,TGTGCCATCAGTGAGTATCCCGACTTACTGGATGGCTACACCTTC,CAISEYPDLLDGYTF
.,TRBJ2-1,TRBV6-2/TRBV6-3,.,TGTGCCAGCAGTTACTCTCACGAAGGGGAACCCTACAATGAGCAGTTCTTC,CASSYSHEGEPYNEQFF
.,TRBJ1-5,TRBV5-1,.,TGCGCCAGCAGCTGGGACACGGAGCAGCCCCAGCATTTT,CASSWDTEQPQHF